This passage covers 3 T cell receptor beta chains from one sample sequenced in a study of radiation and T cells in renal cell carcinoma. Regarding treatment: 15 Gy SBRT to primary tumor, nephrectomy 4 weeks later. Using immunoSEQ multiplex PCR, the repertoire was profiled, and TCRdb retains in-frame clones only, with some absent. The sample includes roughly 23,000 clones, 40% to 55% seen only once; the top ten take around 16%. Sequences were derived from tumor tissue, sampled from a patient whose treatment included radiotherapy and nephrectomy. These receptors came from a woman in her forties or fifties with renal cell carcinoma.

The genes are TRBV19 and TRBJ2-2; D unresolved. Deletions cut 1 base from V and 1 base from J, with 4 bases between. From germline, CDR1 is LNHDA and CDR2 SQIVND (reference sequence). This CDR3 spans 14 amino acids. This CDR3 is CASSIVVNTGELFF. CDR3 in DNA: TGTGCCAGTAGTATAGTAGTGAACACCGGGGAGCTGTTTTTT.

In this sample, this clone turned up a few times. The chain uses TRBV7-2 and TRBJ2-1; 7 bases are a match to TRBD2. Per the germline V gene, CDR1 is SGHTA and CDR2 is FQGNSA. This CDR3 is 16 amino acids long. After removal of 0 bases from V and 6 bases from J, the junction contained 8 bases not matched to a gene. The DNA for the CDR3 is TGTGCCAGCAGCTTAGCGCACGGCGGGGGAGGCAATGAGCAGTTCTTC. It is translated as CASSLAHGGGGNEQFF.

The rearrangement uses TRBV11-2 and TRBJ2-7; 8 nucleotides line up with TRBD1. Germline V CDR1 and CDR2: SGHAT, FQNNGV. Trimming cost V 6 bases and J 6 bases; bases outside gene matches: 4. The CDR3 sequence is 12 residues long. The CDR3 region is CASRLQGVEQYF. In DNA, the CDR3 is TGTGCCAGCAGACTACAGGGGGTCGAGCAGTACTTC.